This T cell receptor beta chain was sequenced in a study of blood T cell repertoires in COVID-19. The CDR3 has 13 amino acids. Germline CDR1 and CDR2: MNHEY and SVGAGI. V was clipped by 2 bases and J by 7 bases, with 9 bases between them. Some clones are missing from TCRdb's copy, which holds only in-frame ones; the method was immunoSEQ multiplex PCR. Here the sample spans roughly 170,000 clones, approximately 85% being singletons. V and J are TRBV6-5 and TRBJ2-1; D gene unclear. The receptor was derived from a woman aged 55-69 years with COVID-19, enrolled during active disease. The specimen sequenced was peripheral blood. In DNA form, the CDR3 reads TGTGCCAGCAGTTACCGACTCCAGAATGAGCAGTTCTTC. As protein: CASSYRLQNEQFF.